What follows are 32 T cell receptor beta chains derived from one specimen sequenced in a study of human T cells and chemical hapten exposure. Time point reported: patch test 2, 6 weeks after DPC sensitization. The treatment is: therapeutic diphenylcyclopropenone sensitization with weekly scalp DPC. MiXCR, applied by TCRdb to the RACE reads, yields one record per CDR3 protein. The sample contains tens of thousands of distinct CDR3 sequences, around 9.3% of which appear only once. Sequences were derived from whole blood, sampled in connection with sensitization to the hapten diphenylcyclopropenone (DPC). The receptors stem from a woman between 45 and 60 years old with alopecia areata. Some clones in this sample may be carry-over from other donors' samples.

The chain has TRBV20-1 and TRBJ2-1, with TRBD2 matching 9 bases. The germline V gene encodes CDR1 DFQATT and CDR2 SNEGSKA (reference sequence). The J segment lost 4 bases and the V segment lost 0 bases, leaving 13 bases of the junction unmatched. The CDR3 is 18 amino acids. The CDR3 sequence: CSARDVSSASGKYNEQFF. The CDR3 nucleotides read TGCAGTGCTAGAGATGTCTCATCGGCTAGCGGGAAATACAATGAGCAGTTCTTC.

There are many counts of this clonotype. No DNA is shown, since the ends of the CDR3 on it are uncertain; the CDR3 is the one TCRdb lists. The chain carries TRBV3-2 and TRBJ2-7; the D call TRBD1 from the table was never checked on the DNA. TRBV3-2 is assigned pseudogene status. The CDR3 comprises 15 residues, both ends counted. The chain's CDR3 is CASSQVGQGTVEQYF.

The sample holds many counts of this clonotype. The genes are TRBV11-2 and TRBJ2-1; the D gene is possibly TRBD2 (6 bases). Germline V lookup: CDR1 SGHAT, CDR2 FQNNGV. The V end lost 5 bases, the J end lost 7 bases, and 15 bases lay between the germline ends. The CDR3 sequence is 14 residues long. CDR3 residues: CASSPVAGSNEQFF. In DNA form, the CDR3 reads TGTGCCAGCAGCCCGGTCGCGGGGTCTAATGAGCAGTTCTTC. The variable domain in full, with the rest retrieved from reference TRBV11-2 and TRBJ2-1, is EAGVAQSPRYKIIEKRQSVAFWCNPISGHATLYWYQQILGQGPKLLIQFQNNGVVDDSQLPKDRFSAERLKGVDSTLKIQPAKLEDSAVYLCASSPVAGSNEQFFGPGTRLTVL.

This clonotype was found a few times. The CDR3 is CASSVLQGPQETQYF. CDR3 bases: TGTGCCAGCAGTGTGTTACAGGGCCCTCAAGAGACCCAGTACTTC. The chain combines TRBV2 with TRBJ2-5, with a possible D match to TRBD1 (6 bases). Germline CDR1 SNHLY, CDR2 FYNNEI. The length of the CDR3 is 15 residues. Trimming stripped 4 bases from V and 2 bases from J, with 14 bases between.

This clonotype turned up a few times. CDR3 residues: CASSPDRGWGYTF. CDR3 DNA: TGTGCCAGCAGCCCAGACCGTGGCTGGGGCTACACCTTC. The V call is TRBV27, the J call TRBJ1-2; no clear D gene. V lost 6 bases and J 8 bases, leaving 16 bases between the germline ends. The CDR3 consists of 13 residues. CDR1 MNHEY and CDR2 SMNVEV come from the germline V gene (reference sequence).

Ten or more counts support this clonotype. The rearrangement uses TRBV29-1 and TRBJ2-1; TRBD1 aligns across 7 bases. Germline CDR1 reads SQVTM; CDR2 reads ANQGSEA. The CDR3 runs to 13 residues. The ends lost 7 bases at V and 2 bases at J; junction bases unmatched: 5. The CDR3 here is CSASGQTYNEQFF. Written as DNA, the CDR3 is TGCAGCGCTTCGGGACAGACCTACAATGAGCAGTTCTTC.

This clonotype was seen at least ten times. V and J are TRBV29-1 and TRBJ1-1; D gene uncertain. CDR3 length: 12 amino acids. The germline V and J ends were trimmed by 4 bases and 5 bases, with 11 bases remaining between them. Germline V CDR1 and CDR2: SQVTM, ANQGSEA. The CDR3 DNA follows: TGCAGCGTTGGATGGGGAAGAACTGAAGCTTTCTTT. It codes for CSVGWGRTEAFF.

The chain links TRBV20-1 to TRBJ1-3; no clear D gene. The germline V gene encodes CDR1 DFQATT and CDR2 SNEGSKA (reference sequence). The CDR3 runs to 15 residues. V was clipped by 0 bases and J by 0 bases, with 9 bases between them. The CDR3 is CSARDRAASGNTIYF. The CDR3 DNA reads TGCAGTGCTAGAGATCGTGCAGCCTCTGGAAACACCATATATTTT.

In this sample, this clonotype turned up a few times. The V gene is TRBV6-5, the J gene TRBJ1-2; no definite D call. Between the trimmed V and J ends, which lost 0 bases and 4 bases, there was a span of 9 bases. Germline values: CDR1 MNHEY, CDR2 SVGAGI. There are 14 residues in the CDR3. CDR3 sequence: CASSYSDRSYGYTF. CDR3 nucleotide sequence: TGTGCCAGCAGTTACTCGGACCGAAGCTATGGCTACACCTTC.

The J gene is TRBJ2-1, the V gene TRBV5-8; 7 nucleotides line up with TRBD2. This CDR3 is built from 15 residues. Germline V gene sequence: CDR1 SGHTS, CDR2 YDEGEE. Germline trimming cut 0 bases from V and 8 bases from J; bases unmatched to any gene: 8. CDR3 amino acids: CASSLGGRAPDEQFF. CDR3 sequence (DNA): TGTGCCAGCAGCTTGGGTGGGAGGGCCCCCGATGAGCAGTTCTTC. Full variable domain (outside the CDR3, taken from reference TRBV5-8 and TRBJ2-1): EAGVTQSPTHLIKTRGQQATLRCSPISGHTSVYWYQQALGLGLQFLLWYDEGEERNRGNFPPRFSGRQFPNYSSELNVNALELEDSALYLCASSLGGRAPDEQFFGPGTRLTVL.

This clonotype was seen only a few times. The V gene is TRBV10-2, the J gene TRBJ2-7; 7 nucleotides match TRBD1. The J segment lost 4 bases and the V segment lost 10 bases, leaving 16 bases of the junction unmatched. CDR1 and CDR2 from the germline V gene are WSHSY and SAAADI. The CDR3 has 15 amino acids. Here the CDR3 DNA reads TGCGCCACTAAGCCTACCGGGACAGCGTGGTACGAGCAGTACTTC. This encodes CATKPTGTAWYEQYF.

There are many counts of this clonotype. The chain carries TRBV4-3 and TRBJ2-2; possible D gene TRBD1, 6 bases. This CDR3 region has 13 residues. Germline CDR1 and CDR2: LGHNA and YSLEER. V gave up 0 bases and J gave up 13 bases, with 12 bases separating them. The CDR3 protein is CASSQDWGRGLFF. The CDR3 DNA reads TGCGCCAGCAGCCAAGATTGGGGGCGTGGGCTGTTTTTT.

Ten or more counts support this clonotype. The CDR3 DNA reads as TGTGCCAGCAGTGTCCGCGAGGGGACAGATACGCAGTATTTT. Translating it yields CASSVREGTDTQYF. V usage is TRBV2 and J usage is TRBJ2-3; either TRBD1 or TRBD2 may supply D (5 bases each). There are 14 residues in the CDR3. The V gene's germline CDR1 is SNHLY and CDR2 FYNNEI. The V and J ends lost 4 bases and 3 bases respectively, with 11 bases between them.

This clonotype was picked up a small number of times. The CDR3 sequence is CASSLVTTGELFF. The CDR3 DNA reads TGTGCCAGCAGCTTAGTGACCACCGGGGAGCTGTTTTTT. The J gene is TRBJ2-2, the V gene TRBV7-9, with D uncertain. V lost 1 base to trimming and J lost 4 bases, with 4 bases between them. Germline V gene lookup returns CDR1 SEHNR and CDR2 FQNEAQ (reference sequence). The CDR3 totals 13 residues.

This clonotype was found many times. This sequence joins TRBV27 and TRBJ2-6; possible D gene TRBD1, 5 bases. From germline, CDR1 is MNHEY and CDR2 SMNVEV (reference sequence). The CDR3 is 19 residues long. Trimming stripped 2 bases from V and 1 base from J, with 18 bases between. Here the CDR3 reads CASSLIAARAFSGANVLTF. In nucleotides, the CDR3 is TGTGCCAGCAGTTTAATAGCTGCCAGGGCTTTTTCTGGGGCCAACGTCCTGACTTTC.

This clonotype was detected ten times or more. V usage is TRBV7-9 and J usage is TRBJ1-1, with 7 bases fitting TRBD1. The CDR3 is 16 residues long. V lost 6 bases, J lost 0 bases, and 10 bases stayed unmatched. Germline CDR1 SEHNR, CDR2 FQNEAQ (reference sequence). CDR3 nucleotide sequence: TGTGCCAGCAGTCCATCTGGCAGGGGGTTGAACACTGAAGCTTTCTTT. This sequence encodes CASSPSGRGLNTEAFF.

This clonotype was observed many times. This chain uses TRBV7-2 with TRBJ1-3, with D possibly TRBD1 on 6 matching bases. V lost 6 bases to trimming and J lost 2 bases, with 11 bases between them. Germline CDR1 and CDR2: SGHTA and FQGNSA. The CDR3 covers 14 residues. In DNA form, the CDR3 reads TGTGCCAGCAGTCAGGGGTATGCTGGAAACACCATATATTTT. Protein: CASSQGYAGNTIYF.

This chain uses TRBV6-2 or TRBV6-3 with TRBJ2-1; unclear D gene. V lost 7 bases, J lost 14 bases, and 21 bases lay in between. The CDR3 loop spans 13 amino acids. Per germline, CDR1 MNHEY and CDR2 SVGEGT. The CDR3 nucleotides are TGTGCCAGCACCCTCGAAGTTACAGTAAAGAAGTTCTTC. The encoded protein is CASTLEVTVKKFF.

This clonotype occurred a few times. The chain couples TRBV7-9 to TRBJ2-1, with D possibly matching TRBD2 (5 bases). Deletions cut 2 bases from V and 1 base from J, with 12 bases between. The CDR3 sequence is 16 residues long. CDR1 and CDR2 (germline): SEHNR, FQNEAQ (reference sequence). In nucleotides, the CDR3 is TGTGCCAGCAGCTTATGGTCTAGCAGGTCCTACAATGAGCAGTTCTTC. This gives the protein CASSLWSSRSYNEQFF.

In its sample, this clonotype was seen many times. The chain couples TRBV18 to TRBJ1-1; the match to TRBD1 covers 7 bases. V lost 6 bases and J lost 5; bases outside the gene matches: 9. The CDR3 runs to 14 residues. Germline CDR1 KGHSH, CDR2 LQKENI. The CDR3 loop is CASSQGGGSTEAFF. The CDR3, as DNA: TGTGCCAGCTCGCAGGGGGGGGGCTCAACTGAAGCTTTCTTT.

This sequence joins TRBV11-2 and TRBJ2-2, with 8 bases that match TRBD1. The V and J ends lost 5 bases and 5 bases, in that order; junction bases with no gene match: 7. Per the germline V gene, CDR1 is SGHAT and CDR2 is FQNNGV. The CDR3 length is 15 residues. CDR3 bases: TGTGCCAGCAGCGTCCTGGACAGGGCGACCGGGGAGCTGTTTTTT. Translating it yields CASSVLDRATGELFF.

The chain links TRBV10-3 to TRBJ2-5; the D is unclear. V lost 5 bases, J lost 3 bases, and 7 bases lay in between. CDR1 and CDR2 from the germline V gene are ENHRY and SYGVKD. CDR3 size: 12 residues. The CDR3, as DNA: TGTGCCATCAGTTTCAAAGAAGAGACCCAGTACTTC. Its translation is CAISFKEETQYF.

This clonotype has ten or more counts. The rearrangement links TRBV29-1 to TRBJ2-3; D perhaps matches TRBD2 (5 bases). Germline values: CDR1 SQVTM, CDR2 ANQGSEA. Trimming took off 2 bases at V and 1 base at J, with 13 bases between the two ends. The CDR3 length is 15 residues. CDR3 in amino acids: CSVERGLLGTDTQYF. For the CDR3, the DNA is TGCAGCGTTGAACGGGGTCTTCTTGGCACAGATACGCAGTATTTT.

This clonotype was detected ten times or more. This chain connects TRBV6-5 to TRBJ2-1; D is unclear. The V gene's germline CDR1 is MNHEY and CDR2 SVGAGI. Trimming stripped 6 bases from V and 16 bases from J, with 28 bases between. This CDR3 spans 15 amino acids. Here the CDR3 DNA reads TGTGCCAGCAGCCAAAAGCCCGTCCGCCCCGGTAGGAGATTCTTC. This encodes CASSQKPVRPGRRFF.

This clonotype occurred a few times. The chain employs TRBV7-2 and TRBJ2-1, with D hard to call. CDR1 and CDR2 (germline): SGHTA, FQGNSA. V lost 5 bases and J 7 bases, leaving 12 bases between the germline ends. The CDR3 extends over 13 amino acids. The CDR3 sequence is CASSPISWNEQFF. DNA of the CDR3: TGTGCCAGCAGCCCTATCTCATGGAATGAGCAGTTCTTC.

The chain carries TRBV7-2 and TRBJ1-2; the D is unclear. The CDR3 spans 14 residues. Germline V gene sequence: CDR1 SGHTA, CDR2 FQGNSA. Trimming took 4 bases from V and 3 from J, leaving 12 bases between them. The CDR3 region is CASSYQDGDYGYTF. In DNA form, the CDR3 reads TGTGCCAGCAGCTACCAGGACGGGGACTATGGCTACACCTTC.

The CDR3 is CASSYSIPGRANTEAFF. Written as DNA, the CDR3 is TGTGCCAGCAGTTACTCGATCCCCGGCAGGGCCAACACTGAAGCTTTCTTT. The rearrangement links TRBV6-5 to TRBJ1-1, with a tentative D call TRBD1 (5 bases). CDR1 and CDR2 from the germline V gene are MNHEY and SVGAGI. The CDR3 consists of 17 residues. Deletions cut 0 bases from V and 2 bases from J, with 16 bases between.

CDR3 region: CSVESSGTVYGYTF. The DNA for the CDR3 is TGCAGCGTTGAATCTTCCGGGACGGTCTATGGCTACACCTTC. This rearrangement joins TRBV29-1 to TRBJ1-2, with D possibly TRBD1 on 5 matching bases. The V gene's germline CDR1 is SQVTM and CDR2 ANQGSEA. Trimming cost V 2 bases and J 4 bases, with 14 bases left between them. CDR3 length equals 14 residues.

The CDR3 loop is CASSLGIPLSPLHF. In DNA form, the CDR3 reads TGTGCCAGCAGCTTAGGGATCCCTCTATCACCCCTCCACTTT. The chain couples TRBV11-2 to TRBJ1-6, with D unclear. This CDR3 is built from 14 residues. Germline CDR1 is SGHAT and CDR2 is FQNNGV. The germline V and J ends were trimmed by 1 base and 10 bases, with 11 bases remaining between them.

The chain recombines TRBV7-8 with TRBJ1-5; possible D gene TRBD1, 6 bases. Germline V gene lookup returns CDR1 SGHVS and CDR2 FQNEAQ. V dropped 3 bases and J dropped 2 bases, with 20 bases sitting between them. The CDR3 is 18 amino acids. The CDR3 here is CASSLVGNSGAGNQPQHF. The CDR3 nucleotides read TGTGCCAGCAGCTTGGTAGGGAATTCGGGGGCTGGCAATCAGCCCCAGCATTTT. The full variable domain, rest sourced from reference TRBV7-8 and TRBJ1-5, is GAGVSQSPRYKVAKRGQDVALRCDPISGHVSLFWYQQALGQGPEFLTYFQNEAQLDKSGLPSDRFFAERPEGSVSTLKIQRTQQEDSAVYLCASSLVGNSGAGNQPQHFGDGTRLSIL.

V is TRBV12-3 or TRBV12-4 and J is TRBJ1-6; possible D gene TRBD1, 5 bases. CDR3 size: 14 residues. V gave up 6 bases and J gave up 5 bases, with 11 bases separating them. CDR3 nucleotides: TGTGCCAGCAGCCTTCGGGGGGATAATTCACCCCTCCACTTT. It codes for CASSLRGDNSPLHF.

This clonotype was observed many times. The V gene is TRBV7-9, the J gene TRBJ2-3; D might be TRBD1 (7 bases). The CDR3 length is 14 residues. V was pared by 5 bases and J by 0 bases, with 9 bases between. Germline loops: CDR1 SEHNR, CDR2 FQNEAQ (reference sequence). The CDR3 coding sequence is TGTGCCAGCAGCCAGGGGGGTAGCACAGATACGCAGTATTTT. Protein: CASSQGGSTDTQYF.